These 2 T cell receptor beta chains were all obtained from the same sample, sequenced in a study of radiotherapy plus CTLA-4 blockade in lung cancer. This table comes from immunoSEQ multiplex PCR, and its TCRdb copy is limited to in-frame clones, with some not included. The repertoire consists of around 70,000 clones, with 80% to 90% occurring once and the leading ten covering about 38%. The specimen comprised peripheral blood, sampled from a patient treated with radiotherapy plus ipilimumab. The receptor set was obtained from a human donor with non-small cell lung cancer that progressed on radiotherapy plus ipilimumab.

This chain links TRBV27 with TRBJ2-1; D gene unclear. Germline values: CDR1 MNHEY, CDR2 SMNVEV (reference sequence). The CDR3 spans 15 residues. V dropped 2 bases and J dropped 0 bases, with 8 bases sitting between them. The CDR3 region has the DNA TGTGCCAGCAGTTTACTGGAGCCCTCCTACAATGAGCAGTTCTTC. The encoded protein is CASSLLEPSYNEQFF.

The V call is TRBV7-2, the J call TRBJ2-3; TRBD2 agrees at 8 bases. Germline V gives CDR1 SGHTA, CDR2 FQGNSA. The CDR3 consists of 15 residues. V was pared by 6 bases and J by 1 base, with 6 bases of the junction left unmatched. DNA of the CDR3: TGTGCCAGCAGGTACACTAGCGGTGGCACAGATACGCAGTATTTT. Residues: CASRYTSGGTDTQYF.